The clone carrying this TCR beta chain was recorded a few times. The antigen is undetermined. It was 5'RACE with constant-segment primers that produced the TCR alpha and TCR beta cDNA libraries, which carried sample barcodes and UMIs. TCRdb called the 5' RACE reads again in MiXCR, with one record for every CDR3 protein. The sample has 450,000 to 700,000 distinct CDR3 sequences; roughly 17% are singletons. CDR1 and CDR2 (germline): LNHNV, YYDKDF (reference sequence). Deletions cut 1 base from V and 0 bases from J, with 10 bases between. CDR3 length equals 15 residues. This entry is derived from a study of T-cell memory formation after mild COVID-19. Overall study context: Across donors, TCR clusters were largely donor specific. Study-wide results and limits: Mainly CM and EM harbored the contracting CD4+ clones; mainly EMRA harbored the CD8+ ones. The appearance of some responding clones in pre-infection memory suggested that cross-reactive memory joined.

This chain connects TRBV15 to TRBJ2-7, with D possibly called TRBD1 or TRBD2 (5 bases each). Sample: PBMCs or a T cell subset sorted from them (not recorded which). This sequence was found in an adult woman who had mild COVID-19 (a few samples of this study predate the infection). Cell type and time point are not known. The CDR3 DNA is TGTGCCACCAGCAGAGGGGGGATCAACTCCTACGAGCAGTACTTC. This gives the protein CATSRGGINSYEQYF. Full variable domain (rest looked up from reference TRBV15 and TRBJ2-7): DAMVIQNPRYQVTQFGKPVTLSCSQTLNHNVMYWYQQKSSQAPKLLFHYYDKDFNNEADTPDNFQSRRPNTSFCFLDIRSPGLGDTAMYLCATSRGGINSYEQYFGPGTRLTVT.